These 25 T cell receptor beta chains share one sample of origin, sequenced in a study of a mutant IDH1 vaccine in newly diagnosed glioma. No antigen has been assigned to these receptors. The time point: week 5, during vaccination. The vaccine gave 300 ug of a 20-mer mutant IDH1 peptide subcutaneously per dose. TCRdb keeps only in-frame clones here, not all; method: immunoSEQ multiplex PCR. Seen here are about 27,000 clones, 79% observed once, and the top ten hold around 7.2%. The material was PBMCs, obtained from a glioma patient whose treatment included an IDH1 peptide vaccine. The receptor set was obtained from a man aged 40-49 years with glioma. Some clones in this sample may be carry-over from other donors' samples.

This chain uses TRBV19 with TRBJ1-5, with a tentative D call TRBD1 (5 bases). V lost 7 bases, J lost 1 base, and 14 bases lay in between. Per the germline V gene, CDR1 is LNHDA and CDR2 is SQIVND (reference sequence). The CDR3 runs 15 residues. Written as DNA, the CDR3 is TGTGCCAGTACCGTGGGGGGTGGGAGCAATCAGCCCCAGCATTTT. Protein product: CASTVGGGSNQPQHF. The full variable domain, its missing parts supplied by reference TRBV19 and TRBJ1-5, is DGGITQSPKYLFRKEGQNVTLSCEQNLNHDAMYWYRQDPGQGLRLIYYSQIVNDFQKGDIAEGYSVSREKKESFPLTVTSAQKNPTAFYLCASTVGGGSNQPQHFGDGTRLSIL.

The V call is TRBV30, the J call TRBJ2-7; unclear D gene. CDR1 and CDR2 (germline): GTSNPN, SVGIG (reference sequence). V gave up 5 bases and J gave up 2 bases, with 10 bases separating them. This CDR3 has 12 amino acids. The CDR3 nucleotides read TGTGCCTGGCAGACTGATCCCTACGAGCAGTACTTC. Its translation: CAWQTDPYEQYF.

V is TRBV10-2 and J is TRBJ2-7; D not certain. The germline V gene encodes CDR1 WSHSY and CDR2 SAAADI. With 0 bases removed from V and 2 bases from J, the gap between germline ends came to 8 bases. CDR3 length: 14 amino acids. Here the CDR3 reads CASSESGQAYEQYF. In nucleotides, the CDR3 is TGCGCCAGCAGTGAGTCGGGCCAGGCCTACGAGCAGTACTTC.

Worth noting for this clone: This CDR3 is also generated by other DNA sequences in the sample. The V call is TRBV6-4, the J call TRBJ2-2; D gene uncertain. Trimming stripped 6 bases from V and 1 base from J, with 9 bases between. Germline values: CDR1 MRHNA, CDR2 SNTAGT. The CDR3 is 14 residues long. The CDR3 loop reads CASSPTVNTGELFF. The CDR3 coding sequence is TGTGCCAGCAGCCCAACAGTGAACACCGGGGAGCTGTTTTTT.

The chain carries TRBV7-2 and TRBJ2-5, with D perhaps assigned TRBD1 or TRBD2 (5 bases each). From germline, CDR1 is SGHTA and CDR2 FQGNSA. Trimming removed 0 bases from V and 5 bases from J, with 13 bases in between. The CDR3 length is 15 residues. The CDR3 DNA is TGTGCCAGCAGCTTAGCCGGGACCTTAGCCGAGACCCAGTACTTC. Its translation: CASSLAGTLAETQYF.

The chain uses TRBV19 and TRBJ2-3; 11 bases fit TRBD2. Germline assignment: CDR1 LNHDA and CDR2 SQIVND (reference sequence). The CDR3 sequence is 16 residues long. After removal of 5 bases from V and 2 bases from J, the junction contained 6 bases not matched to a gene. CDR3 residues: CASSQTSGELTDTQYF. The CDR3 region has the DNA TGTGCCAGTAGTCAGACTAGCGGGGAGCTCACAGATACGCAGTATTTT.

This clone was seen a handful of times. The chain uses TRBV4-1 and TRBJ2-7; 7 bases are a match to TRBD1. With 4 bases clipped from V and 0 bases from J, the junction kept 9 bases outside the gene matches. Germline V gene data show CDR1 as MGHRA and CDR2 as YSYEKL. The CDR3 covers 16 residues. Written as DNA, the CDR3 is TGCGCCAGCAGCCGGGATACAGGGGCTTACTCCTACGAGCAGTACTTC. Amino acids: CASSRDTGAYSYEQYF.

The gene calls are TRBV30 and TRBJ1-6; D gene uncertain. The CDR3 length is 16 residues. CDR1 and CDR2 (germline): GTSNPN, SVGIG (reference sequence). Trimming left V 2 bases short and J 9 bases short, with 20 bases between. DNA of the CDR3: TGTGCCTGGAGTCTTGTGGGTGGCCCCCTAGGTTCACCCCTCCACTTT. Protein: CAWSLVGGPLGSPLHF.

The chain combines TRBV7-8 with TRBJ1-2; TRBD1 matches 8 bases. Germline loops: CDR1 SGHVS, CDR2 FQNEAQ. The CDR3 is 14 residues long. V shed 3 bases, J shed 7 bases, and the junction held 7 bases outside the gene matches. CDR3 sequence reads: CASSLSQGAGGYTF. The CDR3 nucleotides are TGTGCCAGCAGCTTGAGTCAGGGGGCTGGTGGCTACACCTTC.

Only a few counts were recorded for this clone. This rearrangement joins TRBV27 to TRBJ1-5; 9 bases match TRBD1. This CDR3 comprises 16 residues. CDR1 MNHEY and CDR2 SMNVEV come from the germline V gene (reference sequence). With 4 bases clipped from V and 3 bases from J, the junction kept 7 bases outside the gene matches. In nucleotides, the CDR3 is TGTGCCAGCAGTTCCCGACAGGGGGGCCCCAATCAGCCCCAGCATTTT. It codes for CASSSRQGGPNQPQHF.

This CDR3 is CASSLTGNPVRYTF. The CDR3 coding sequence is TGTGCCAGCAGCTTAACCGGCAACCCAGTACGCTACACCTTC. This chain joins TRBV5-4 and TRBJ1-2; D remains ambiguous. V lost 2 bases and J lost 9, with 17 bases in between. Germline-derived CDR1 and CDR2 are SGHNT and YYREEE (reference sequence). The CDR3 has 14 residues.

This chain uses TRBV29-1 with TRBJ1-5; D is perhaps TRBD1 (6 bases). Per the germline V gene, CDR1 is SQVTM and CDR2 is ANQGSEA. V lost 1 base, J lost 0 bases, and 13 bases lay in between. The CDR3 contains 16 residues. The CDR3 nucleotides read TGCAGCGTTGAAGGAGGGGGGGGGTATAGCAATCAGCCCCAGCATTTT. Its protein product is CSVEGGGGYSNQPQHF. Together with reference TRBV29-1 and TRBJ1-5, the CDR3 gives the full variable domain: SAVISQKPSRDICQRGTSLTIQCQVDSQVTMMFWYRQQPGQSLTLIATANQGSEATYESGFVIDKFPISRPNLTFSTLTVSNMSPEDSSIYLCSVEGGGGYSNQPQHFGDGTRLSIL.

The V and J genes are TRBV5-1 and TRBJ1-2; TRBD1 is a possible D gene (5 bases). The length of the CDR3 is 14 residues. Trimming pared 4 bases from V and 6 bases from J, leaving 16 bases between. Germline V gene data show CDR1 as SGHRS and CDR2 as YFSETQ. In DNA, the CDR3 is TGCGCCAGCAGCCCAGACAGACCTTTGAATGGCTACACCTTC. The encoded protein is CASSPDRPLNGYTF.

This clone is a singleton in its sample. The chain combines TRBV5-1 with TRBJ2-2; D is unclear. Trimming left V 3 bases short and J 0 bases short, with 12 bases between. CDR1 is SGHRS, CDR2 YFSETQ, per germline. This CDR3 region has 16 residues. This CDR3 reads CASSSITSTNTGELFF. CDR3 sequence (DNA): TGCGCCAGCAGCTCCATTACCTCGACGAACACCGGGGAGCTGTTTTTT.

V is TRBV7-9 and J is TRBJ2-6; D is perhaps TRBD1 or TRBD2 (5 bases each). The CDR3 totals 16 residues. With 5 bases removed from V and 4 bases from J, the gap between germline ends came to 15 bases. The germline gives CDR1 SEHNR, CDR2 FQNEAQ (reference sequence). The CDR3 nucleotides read TGTGCCAGCAGCCGGACACGGGGAGACGGGGCCAACGTCCTGACTTTC. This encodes CASSRTRGDGANVLTF. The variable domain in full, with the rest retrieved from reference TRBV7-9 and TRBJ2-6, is DTGVSQNPRHKITKRGQNVTFRCDPISEHNRLYWYRQTLGQGPEFLTYFQNEAQLEKSRLLSDRFSAERPKGSFSTLEIQRTEQGDSAMYLCASSRTRGDGANVLTFGAGSRLTVL.

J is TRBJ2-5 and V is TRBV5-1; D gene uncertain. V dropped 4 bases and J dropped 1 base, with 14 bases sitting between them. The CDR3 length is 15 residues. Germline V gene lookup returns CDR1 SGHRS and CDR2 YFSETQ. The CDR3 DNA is TGCGCCAGCAGCGCCAACGTGGGTAGCCAAGAGACCCAGTACTTC. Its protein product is CASSANVGSQETQYF.

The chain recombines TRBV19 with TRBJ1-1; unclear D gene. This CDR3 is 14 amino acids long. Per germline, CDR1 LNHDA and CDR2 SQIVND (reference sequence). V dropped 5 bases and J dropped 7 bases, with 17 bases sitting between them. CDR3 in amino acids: CASSVGPGYLEAFF. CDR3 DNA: TGTGCCAGTAGTGTCGGTCCGGGGTACCTTGAAGCTTTCTTT.

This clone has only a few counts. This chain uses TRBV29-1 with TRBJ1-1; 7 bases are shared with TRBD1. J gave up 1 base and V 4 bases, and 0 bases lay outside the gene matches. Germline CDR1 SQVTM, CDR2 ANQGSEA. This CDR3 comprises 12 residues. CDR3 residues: CSVGTGNTEAFF. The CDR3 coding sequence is TGCAGCGTTGGGACAGGGAACACTGAAGCTTTCTTT.

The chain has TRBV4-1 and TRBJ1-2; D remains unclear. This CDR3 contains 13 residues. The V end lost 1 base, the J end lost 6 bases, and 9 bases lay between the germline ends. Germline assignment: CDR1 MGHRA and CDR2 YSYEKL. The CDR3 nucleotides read TGCGCCAGCAGCCAAGGGCCGAGGGATGGCTACACCTTC. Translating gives CASSQGPRDGYTF.

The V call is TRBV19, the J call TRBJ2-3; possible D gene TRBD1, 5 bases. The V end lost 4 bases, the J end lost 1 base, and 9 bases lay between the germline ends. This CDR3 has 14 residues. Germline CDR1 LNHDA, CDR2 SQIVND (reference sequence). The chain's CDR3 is CASSRGRRTDTQYF. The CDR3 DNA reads TGTGCCAGTAGTAGGGGCCGACGCACAGATACGCAGTATTTT.

DNA of the CDR3: TGTGCCAGCAGCTTAAAGAAAGAGACCCAGTACTTC. Translation gives CASSLKKETQYF. This chain connects TRBV13 to TRBJ2-5; D gene ambiguous. The CDR3 sequence is 12 residues long. V lost 2 bases and J 3 bases, leaving 4 bases between the germline ends. Germline V CDR1 and CDR2: PRHDT, FYEKMQ (reference sequence). The complete variable domain, with remaining parts taken from reference TRBV13 and TRBJ2-5, reads AAGVIQSPRHLIKEKRETATLKCYPIPRHDTVYWYQQGPGQDPQFLISFYEKMQSDKGSIPDRFSAQQFSDYHSELNMSSLELGDSALYFCASSLKKETQYFGPGTRLLVL.

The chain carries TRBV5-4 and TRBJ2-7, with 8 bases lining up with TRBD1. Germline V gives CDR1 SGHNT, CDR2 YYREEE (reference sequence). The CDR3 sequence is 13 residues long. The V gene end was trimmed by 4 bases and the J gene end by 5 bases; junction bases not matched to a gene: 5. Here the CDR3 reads CASSEDRADEQYF. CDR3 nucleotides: TGTGCCAGCAGCGAGGACAGGGCTGACGAGCAGTACTTC.

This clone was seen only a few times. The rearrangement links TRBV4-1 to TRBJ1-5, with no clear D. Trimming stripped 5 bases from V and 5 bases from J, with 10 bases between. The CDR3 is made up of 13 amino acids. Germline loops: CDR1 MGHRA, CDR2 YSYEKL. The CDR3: CASSTTGYQPQHF. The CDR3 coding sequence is TGCGCCAGCAGCACTACGGGGTATCAGCCCCAGCATTTT.

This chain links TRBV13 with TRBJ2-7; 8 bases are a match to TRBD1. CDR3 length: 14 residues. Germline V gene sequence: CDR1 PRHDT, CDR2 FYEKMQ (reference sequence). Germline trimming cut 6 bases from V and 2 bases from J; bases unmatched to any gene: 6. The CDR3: CASRDGQGAYEQYF. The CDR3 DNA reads TGTGCCAGCAGAGATGGACAGGGCGCCTACGAGCAGTACTTC.

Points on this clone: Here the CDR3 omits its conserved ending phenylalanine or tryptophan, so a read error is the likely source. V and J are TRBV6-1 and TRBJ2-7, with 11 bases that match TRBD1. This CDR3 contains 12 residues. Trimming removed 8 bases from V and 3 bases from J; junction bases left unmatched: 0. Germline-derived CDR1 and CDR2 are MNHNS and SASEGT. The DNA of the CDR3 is TGTGCCAGCGGGACAGGGGGCTACGAGCAGTACTTG. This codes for CASGTGGYEQYL.